This TCR beta chain was recorded in a study of blood T cell repertoires in COVID-19. Study summary: Donors in the United States, Italy and Spain gave samples during acute or convalescent COVID-19. In each case, the material was cDNA or gDNA derived from T cells, B-cell-depleted T cells, or PBMCs.

This CDR3 is built from 15 residues. The germline gives CDR1 MNHEY, CDR2 SMNVEV (reference sequence). V gave up 3 bases and J gave up 4 bases, with 13 bases separating them. This clone was picked up one time. In the original processing: The assay estimated nucleated cells by amplifying reference gene primers. Sequenced by immunoSEQ multiplex PCR; TCRdb stores in-frame clones only, minus some. That table gives V, J and clone size, and the DNA gave D and trimming. Found here are 150,000 to 200,000 clones, about 88% of them singletons; the top ten hold 18%. The origin of this receptor is a man in his 60s with active or convalescent COVID-19. The chain has TRBV27 and TRBJ1-5; a weak D match, TRBD1 (6 bases). Specimen: peripheral blood. The DNA of the CDR3 is TGTGCCAGCAGTTTCGAGGACGACAGGAATCAGCCCCAGCATTTT. Translated, it gives CASSFEDDRNQPQHF.